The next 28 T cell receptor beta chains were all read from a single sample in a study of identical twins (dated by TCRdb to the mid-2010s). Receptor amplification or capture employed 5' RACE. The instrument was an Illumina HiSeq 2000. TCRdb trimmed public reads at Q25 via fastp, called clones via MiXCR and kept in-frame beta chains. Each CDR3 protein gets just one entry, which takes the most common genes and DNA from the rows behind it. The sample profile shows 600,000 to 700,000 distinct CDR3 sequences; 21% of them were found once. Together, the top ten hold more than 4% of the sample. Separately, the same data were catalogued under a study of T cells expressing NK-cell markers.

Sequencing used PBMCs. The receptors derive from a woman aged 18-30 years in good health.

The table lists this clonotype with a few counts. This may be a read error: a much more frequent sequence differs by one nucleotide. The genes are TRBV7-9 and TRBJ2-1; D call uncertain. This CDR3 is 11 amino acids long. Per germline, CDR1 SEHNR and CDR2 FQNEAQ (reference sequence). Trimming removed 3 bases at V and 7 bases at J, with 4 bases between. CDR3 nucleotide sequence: TGTGCCAGCAGCTTTGAGAATGAGCAGTTCTTC. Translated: CASSFENEQFF.

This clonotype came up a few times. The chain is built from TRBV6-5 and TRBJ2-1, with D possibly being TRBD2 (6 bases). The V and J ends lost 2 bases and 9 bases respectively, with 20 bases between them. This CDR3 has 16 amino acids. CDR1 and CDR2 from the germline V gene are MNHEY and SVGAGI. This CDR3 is CASSYTSGASVGEQFF. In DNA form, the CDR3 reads TGTGCCAGCAGTTACACCTCCGGGGCTAGCGTTGGTGAGCAGTTCTTC.

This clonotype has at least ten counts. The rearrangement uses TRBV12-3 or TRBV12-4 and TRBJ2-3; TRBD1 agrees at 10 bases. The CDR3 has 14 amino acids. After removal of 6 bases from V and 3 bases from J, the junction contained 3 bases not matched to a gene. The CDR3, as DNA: TGTGCCAGCAGCCGGACAGGGGGAACAGATACGCAGTATTTT. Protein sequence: CASSRTGGTDTQYF.

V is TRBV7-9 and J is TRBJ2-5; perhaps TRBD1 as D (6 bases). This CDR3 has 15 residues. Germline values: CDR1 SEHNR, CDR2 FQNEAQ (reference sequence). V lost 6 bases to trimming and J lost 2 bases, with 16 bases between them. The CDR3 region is CASRPGQLLQETQYF. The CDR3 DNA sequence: TGTGCCAGCAGGCCAGGACAGTTGCTACAAGAGACCCAGTACTTC.

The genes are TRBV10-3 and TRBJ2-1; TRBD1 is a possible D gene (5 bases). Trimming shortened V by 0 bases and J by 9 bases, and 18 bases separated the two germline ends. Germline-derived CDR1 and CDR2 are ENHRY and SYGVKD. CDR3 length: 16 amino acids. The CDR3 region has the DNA TGTGCCATCAGTGAGTCGATCGCTGCAGGGTTGGGTGAGCAGTTCTTC. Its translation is CAISESIAAGLGEQFF.

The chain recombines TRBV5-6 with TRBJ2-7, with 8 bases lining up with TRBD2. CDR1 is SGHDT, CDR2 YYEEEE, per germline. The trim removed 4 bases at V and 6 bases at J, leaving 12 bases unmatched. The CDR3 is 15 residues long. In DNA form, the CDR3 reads TGTGCCAGCAGCCTATTACTAGCGGCCACCGCCGAGCAGTACTTC. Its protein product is CASSLLLAATAEQYF.

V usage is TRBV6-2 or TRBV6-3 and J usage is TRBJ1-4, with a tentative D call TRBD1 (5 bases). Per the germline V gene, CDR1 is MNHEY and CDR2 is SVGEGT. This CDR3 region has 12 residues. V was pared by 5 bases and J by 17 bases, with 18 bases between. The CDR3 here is CASSGGFGPGFF. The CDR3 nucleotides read TGTGCCAGCAGTGGGGGATTCGGGCCCGGATTTTTT.

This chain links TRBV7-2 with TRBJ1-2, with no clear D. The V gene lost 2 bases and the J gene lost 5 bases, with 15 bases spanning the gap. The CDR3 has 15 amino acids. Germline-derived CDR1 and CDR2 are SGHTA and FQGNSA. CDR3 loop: CASSLSSSAEYGYTF. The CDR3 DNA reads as TGTGCCAGCAGCTTATCGTCTTCGGCAGAATATGGCTACACCTTC.

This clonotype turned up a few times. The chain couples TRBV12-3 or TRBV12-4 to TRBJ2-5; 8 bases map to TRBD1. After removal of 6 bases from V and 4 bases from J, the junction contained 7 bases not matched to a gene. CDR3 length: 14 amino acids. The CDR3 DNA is TGTGCCAGCAGCCCAACAGGGGGGTTAGAGACCCAGTACTTC. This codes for CASSPTGGLETQYF.

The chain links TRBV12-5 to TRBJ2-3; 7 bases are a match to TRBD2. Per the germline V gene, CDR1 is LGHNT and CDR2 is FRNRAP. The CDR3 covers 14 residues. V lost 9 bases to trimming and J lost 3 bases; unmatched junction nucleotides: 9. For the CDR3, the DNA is TGTGCTAGCGGGAGTCGGGGAGGGACAGATACGCAGTATTTT. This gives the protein CASGSRGGTDTQYF.

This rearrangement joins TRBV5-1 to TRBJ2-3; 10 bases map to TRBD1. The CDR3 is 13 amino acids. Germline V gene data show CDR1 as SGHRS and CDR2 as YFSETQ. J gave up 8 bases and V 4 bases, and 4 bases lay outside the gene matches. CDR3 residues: CASSGTGDGTQYF. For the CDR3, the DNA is TGCGCCAGCAGCGGGACAGGGGATGGTACGCAGTATTTT.

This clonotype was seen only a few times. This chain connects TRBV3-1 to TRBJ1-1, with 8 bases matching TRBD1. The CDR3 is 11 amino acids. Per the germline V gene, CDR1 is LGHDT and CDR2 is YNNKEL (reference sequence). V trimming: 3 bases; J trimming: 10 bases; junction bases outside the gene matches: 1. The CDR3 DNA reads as TGTGCCAGCAGCCAGACAGGGGCAGCTTTCTTT. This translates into CASSQTGAAFF.

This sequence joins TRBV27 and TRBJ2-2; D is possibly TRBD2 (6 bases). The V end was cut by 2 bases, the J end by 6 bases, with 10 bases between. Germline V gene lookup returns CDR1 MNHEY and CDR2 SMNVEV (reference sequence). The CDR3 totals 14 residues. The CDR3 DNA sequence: TGTGCCAGCAGTTTAGGAGGGTACGCCGGGGAGCTGTTTTTT. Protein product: CASSLGGYAGELFF.

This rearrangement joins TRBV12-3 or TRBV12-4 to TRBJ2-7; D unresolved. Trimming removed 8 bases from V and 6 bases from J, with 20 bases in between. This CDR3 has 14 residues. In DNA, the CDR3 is TGTGCCAGCGGAGTGGAAAGTTCGTACCGCGAGCAGTACTTC. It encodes CASGVESSYREQYF.

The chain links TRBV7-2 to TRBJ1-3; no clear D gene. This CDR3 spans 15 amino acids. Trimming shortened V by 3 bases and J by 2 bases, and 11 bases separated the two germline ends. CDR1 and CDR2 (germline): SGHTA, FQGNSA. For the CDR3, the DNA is TGTGCCAGCAGCTTCTCCGGGTTAGCTGGAAACACCATATATTTT. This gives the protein CASSFSGLAGNTIYF.

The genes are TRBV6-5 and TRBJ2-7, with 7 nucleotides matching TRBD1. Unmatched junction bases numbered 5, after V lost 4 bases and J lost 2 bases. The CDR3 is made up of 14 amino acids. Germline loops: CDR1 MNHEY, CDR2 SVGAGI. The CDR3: CASSLRQGTYEQYF. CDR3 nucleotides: TGTGCCAGCAGTTTGCGACAGGGAACCTACGAGCAGTACTTC.

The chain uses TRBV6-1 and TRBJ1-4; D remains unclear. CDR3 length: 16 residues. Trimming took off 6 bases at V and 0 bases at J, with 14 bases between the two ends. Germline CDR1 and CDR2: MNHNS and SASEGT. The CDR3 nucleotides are TGTGCCAGCAGCCCCCACGCTGAGTCAACTAATGAAAAACTGTTTTTT. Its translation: CASSPHAESTNEKLFF.

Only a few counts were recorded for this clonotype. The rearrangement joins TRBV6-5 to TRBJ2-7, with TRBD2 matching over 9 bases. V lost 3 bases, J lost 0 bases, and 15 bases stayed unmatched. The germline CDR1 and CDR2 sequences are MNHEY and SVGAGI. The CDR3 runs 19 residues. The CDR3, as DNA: TGTGCCAGCAGTTATACGATGCTCCGTAGCGGGAGCCCCTCCTACGAGCAGTACTTC. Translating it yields CASSYTMLRSGSPSYEQYF.

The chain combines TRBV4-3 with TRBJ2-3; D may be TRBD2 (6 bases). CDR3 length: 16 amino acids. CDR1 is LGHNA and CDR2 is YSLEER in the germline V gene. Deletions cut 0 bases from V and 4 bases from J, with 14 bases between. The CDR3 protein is CASSQEGTGEPDTQYF. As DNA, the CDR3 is TGCGCCAGCAGCCAAGAGGGAACGGGAGAGCCAGATACGCAGTATTTT.

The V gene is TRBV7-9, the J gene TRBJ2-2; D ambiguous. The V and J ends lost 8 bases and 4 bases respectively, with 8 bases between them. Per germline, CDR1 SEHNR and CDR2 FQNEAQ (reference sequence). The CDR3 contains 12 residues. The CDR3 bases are TGTGCCAGCCCTTTGATCACCGGGGAGCTGTTTTTT. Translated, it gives CASPLITGELFF. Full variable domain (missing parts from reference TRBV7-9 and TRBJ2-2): DTGVSQNPRHKITKRGQNVTFRCDPISEHNRLYWYRQTLGQGPEFLTYFQNEAQLEKSRLLSDRFSAERPKGSFSTLEIQRTEQGDSAMYLCASPLITGELFFGEGSRLTVL.

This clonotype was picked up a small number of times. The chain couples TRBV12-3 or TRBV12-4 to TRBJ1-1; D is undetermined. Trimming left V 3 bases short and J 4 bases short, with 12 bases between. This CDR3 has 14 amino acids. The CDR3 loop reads CASSFGQASTEAFF. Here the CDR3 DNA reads TGTGCCAGCAGTTTCGGGCAGGCAAGCACTGAAGCTTTCTTT.

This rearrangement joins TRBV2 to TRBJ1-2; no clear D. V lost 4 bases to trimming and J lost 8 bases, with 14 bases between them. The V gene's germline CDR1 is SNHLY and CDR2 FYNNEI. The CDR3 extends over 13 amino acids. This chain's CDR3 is CASSVGREGGYTF. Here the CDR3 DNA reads TGTGCCAGCAGTGTCGGACGAGAAGGAGGCTACACCTTC.

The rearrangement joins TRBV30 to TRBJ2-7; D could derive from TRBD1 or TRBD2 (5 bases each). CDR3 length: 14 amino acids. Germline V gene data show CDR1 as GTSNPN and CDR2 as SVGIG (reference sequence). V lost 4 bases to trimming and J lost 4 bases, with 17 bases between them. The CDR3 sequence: CAWTPGTVTYEQYF. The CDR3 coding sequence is TGTGCCTGGACGCCCGGGACGGTGACTTACGAGCAGTACTTC.

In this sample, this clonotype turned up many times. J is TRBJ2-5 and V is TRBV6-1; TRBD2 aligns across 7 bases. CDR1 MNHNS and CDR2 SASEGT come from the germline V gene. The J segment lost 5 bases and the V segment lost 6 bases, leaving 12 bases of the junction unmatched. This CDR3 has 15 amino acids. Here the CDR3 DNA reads TGTGCCAGCAGACCTCTAGCGGCCGTTGGGGAGACCCAGTACTTC. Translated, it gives CASRPLAAVGETQYF.

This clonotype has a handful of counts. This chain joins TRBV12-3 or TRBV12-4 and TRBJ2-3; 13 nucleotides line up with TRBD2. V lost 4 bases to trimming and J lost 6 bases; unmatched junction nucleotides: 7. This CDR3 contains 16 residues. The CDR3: CASSSGLAGSGDTQYF. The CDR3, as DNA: TGTGCCAGCAGTTCGGGACTAGCGGGATCAGGTGATACGCAGTATTTT.

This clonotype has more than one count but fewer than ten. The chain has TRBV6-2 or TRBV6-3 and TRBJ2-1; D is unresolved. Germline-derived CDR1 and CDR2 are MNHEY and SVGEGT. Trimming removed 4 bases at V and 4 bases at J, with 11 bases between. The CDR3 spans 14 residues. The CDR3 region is CASSSARRYNEQFF. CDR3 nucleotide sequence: TGTGCCAGCAGTTCTGCGCGTCGATACAATGAGCAGTTCTTC.

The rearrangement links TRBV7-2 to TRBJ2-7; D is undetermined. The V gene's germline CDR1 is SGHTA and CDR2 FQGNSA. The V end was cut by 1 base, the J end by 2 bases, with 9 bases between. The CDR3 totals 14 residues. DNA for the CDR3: TGTGCCAGCAGCTTAGGACTCTTTCCCTACGAGCAGTACTTC. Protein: CASSLGLFPYEQYF.

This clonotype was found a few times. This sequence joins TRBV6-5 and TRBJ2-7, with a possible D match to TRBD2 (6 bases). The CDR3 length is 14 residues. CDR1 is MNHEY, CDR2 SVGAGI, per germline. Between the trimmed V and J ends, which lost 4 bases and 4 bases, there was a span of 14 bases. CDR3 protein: CASSSTGLLYEQYF. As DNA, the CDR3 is TGTGCCAGCAGTTCTACGGGACTGCTATACGAGCAGTACTTC.